The present T cell receptor (beta chain) was sequenced within a study of early T cells in non-severe SARS-CoV-2 infection. Study-wide findings and caveats: CD4 and private specificities were missed by VDJdb matching, which favored anti-spike CD8 responses.

With respect to this clonotype: The antigen remains undetermined.

This CDR3 has 15 residues. Between the trimmed V and J ends, which lost 7 bases and 0 bases, there was a span of 11 bases. CDR1 SGHRS and CDR2 YFSETQ come from the germline V gene. TCRdb re-called the 5' RACE reads with MiXCR, one entry per CDR3 protein. Counted here are just over 95,000 distinct CDR3 sequences, roughly 11% occurring once; the ten biggest clones make up roughly 4.5%. The TCR was taken from an adult who was a healthcare worker with PCR-confirmed SARS-CoV-2 infection or an uninfected control (not recorded which). The sequencing used whole blood, collected at baseline. The chain carries TRBV5-1 and TRBJ2-6; tentatively, D is TRBD1 (6 bases). CDR3 bases: TGCGCCAGCCAGGACAGACCCTCTGGGGCCAACGTCCTGACTTTC. Translating gives CASQDRPSGANVLTF.